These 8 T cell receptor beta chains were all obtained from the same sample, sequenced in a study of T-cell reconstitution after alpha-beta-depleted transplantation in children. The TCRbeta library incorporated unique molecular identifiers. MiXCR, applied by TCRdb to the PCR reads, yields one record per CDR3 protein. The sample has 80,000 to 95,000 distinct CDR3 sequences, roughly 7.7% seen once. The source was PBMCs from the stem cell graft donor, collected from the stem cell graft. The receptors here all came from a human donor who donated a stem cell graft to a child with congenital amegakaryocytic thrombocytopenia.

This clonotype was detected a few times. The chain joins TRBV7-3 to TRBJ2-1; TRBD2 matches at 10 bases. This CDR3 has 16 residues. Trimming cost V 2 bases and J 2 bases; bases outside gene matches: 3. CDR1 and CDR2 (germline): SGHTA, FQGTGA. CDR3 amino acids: CASSLPLAGAYNEQFF. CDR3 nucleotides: TGTGCCAGCAGCTTACCCCTAGCGGGAGCCTACAATGAGCAGTTCTTC.

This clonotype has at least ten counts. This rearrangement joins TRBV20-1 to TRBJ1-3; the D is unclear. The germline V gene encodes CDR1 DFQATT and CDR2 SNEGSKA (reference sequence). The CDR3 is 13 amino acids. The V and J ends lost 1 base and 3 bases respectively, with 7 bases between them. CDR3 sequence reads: CSARGTNGNTIYF. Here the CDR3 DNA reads TGCAGTGCTAGAGGGACTAATGGAAACACCATATATTTT.

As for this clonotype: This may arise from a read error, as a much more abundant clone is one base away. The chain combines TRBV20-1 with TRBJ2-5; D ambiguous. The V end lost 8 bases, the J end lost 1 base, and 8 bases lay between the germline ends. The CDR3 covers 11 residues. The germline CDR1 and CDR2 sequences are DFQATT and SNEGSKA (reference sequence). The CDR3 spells CSPDFQETQYF. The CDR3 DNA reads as TGCAGTCCTGACTTCCAAGAGACCCAGTACTTC.

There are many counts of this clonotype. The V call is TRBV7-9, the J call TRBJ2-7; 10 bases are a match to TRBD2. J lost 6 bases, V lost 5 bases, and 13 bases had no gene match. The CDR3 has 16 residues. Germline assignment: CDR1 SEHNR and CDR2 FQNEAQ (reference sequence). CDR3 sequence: CASSDPSGSDPLEQYF. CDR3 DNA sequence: TGTGCCAGCAGCGACCCTAGCGGGAGTGACCCTCTCGAGCAGTACTTC.

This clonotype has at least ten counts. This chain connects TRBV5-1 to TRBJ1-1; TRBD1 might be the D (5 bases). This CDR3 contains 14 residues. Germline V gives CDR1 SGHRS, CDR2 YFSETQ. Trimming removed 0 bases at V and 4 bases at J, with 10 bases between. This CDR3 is CASSLESGTTEAFF. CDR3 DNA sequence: TGCGCCAGCAGCTTGGAATCGGGGACCACTGAAGCTTTCTTT.

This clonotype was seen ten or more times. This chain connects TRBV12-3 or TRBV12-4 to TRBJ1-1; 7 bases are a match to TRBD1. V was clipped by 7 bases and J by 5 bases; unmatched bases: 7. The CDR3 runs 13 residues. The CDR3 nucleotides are TGTGCCAGCAAGGAGGGGGCGAGGACTGAAGCTTTCTTT. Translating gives CASKEGARTEAFF.

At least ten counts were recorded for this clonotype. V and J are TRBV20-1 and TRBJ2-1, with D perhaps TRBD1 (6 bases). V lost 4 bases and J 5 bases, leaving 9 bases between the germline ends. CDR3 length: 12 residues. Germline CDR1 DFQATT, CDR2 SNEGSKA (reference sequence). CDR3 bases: TGCAGTGCTACCCGACAGGACAATGAGCAGTTCTTC. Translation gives CSATRQDNEQFF.

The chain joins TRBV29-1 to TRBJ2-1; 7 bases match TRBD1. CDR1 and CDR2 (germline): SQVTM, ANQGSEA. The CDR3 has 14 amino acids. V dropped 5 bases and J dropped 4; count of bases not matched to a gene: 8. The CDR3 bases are TGCAGCGTTTCCCGGGACAGAGGTTACAATGAGCAGTTCTTC. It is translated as CSVSRDRGYNEQFF.